This is a list of T cell receptor beta chains from one sample in a study of T cell changes during pregnancy in multiple sclerosis. Assay used: immunoSEQ multiplex PCR; TCRdb lists only in-frame clones, some missing. The sample includes tens of thousands of clones, 88% of them seen just once. The sample consisted of CD4+ T cells from peripheral blood mononuclear cells, taken in the second trimester of pregnancy. All receptors derive from a female donor with multiple sclerosis, enrolled in a pregnancy study. The CDR3 runs from the conserved cysteine through the conserved F or W. D genes are given only for firm matches. Size is omitted from some rows. Given values are once, few, many or a class for expanded clones.

TRBJ2-6 NA NA TRBV2 17 CASSLETADSGANVLTF TGTGCCAGCAGCTTAGAGACAGCCGACTCTGGGGCCAACGTCCTGACTTTC
TRBJ2-7 TRBD2 NA TRBV2 14 CASRRTSGVYEQYF TGTGCCAGCAGAAGGACTAGCGGGGTCTACGAGCAGTACTTC
TRBJ1-2 TRBD1 NA TRBV7-9 16 CASSQPLGGQDYGYTF TGTGCCAGCAGCCAACCATTAGGGGGCCAGGATTATGGCTACACCTTC
TRBJ1-4 TRBD1 NA TRBV19 15 CASSGTGSTNEKLFF TGTGCCAGTAGTGGGACAGGGAGCACTAATGAAAAACTGTTTTTT
TRBJ2-7 TRBD2 NA TRBV14 16 CASSPTYWTSGNEQYF TGTGCCAGCAGCCCAACCTACTGGACTAGCGGGAACGAGCAGTACTTC
TRBJ2-5 NA NA TRBV7-9 15 CASSSSTGFGETQYF TGTGCCAGCAGCTCCTCGACAGGATTTGGAGAGACCCAGTACTTC
TRBJ1-2 TRBD1 NA TRBV10-3 14 CAISEWGQGDGYTF TGTGCCATCAGTGAGTGGGGACAGGGCGATGGCTACACCTTC
TRBJ1-2 NA NA TRBV6-1 20 CASSAYGQAQKGATYYGYTF TGTGCCAGCAGTGCCTACGGACAAGCACAAAAAGGGGCGACCTACTATGGCTACACCTTC
TRBJ1-4 TRBD1 NA TRBV6-5 14 CASSPGQGNEKLFF TGTGCCAGCAGCCCGGGACAGGGGAATGAAAAACTGTTTTTT
TRBJ2-5 TRBD1 NA TRBV5-1 15 CASSSDREQLETQYF TGCGCCAGCAGCAGCGACAGGGAACAGTTGGAGACCCAGTACTTC
TRBJ2-6 NA NA TRBV28 15 CASSFFSSGANVLTF TGTGCCAGCAGTTTCTTCAGCTCTGGGGCCAACGTCCTGACTTTC
TRBJ2-3 NA NA TRBV29-1 13 CSFRRDSTDTQYF TGCAGCTTTAGGCGGGACAGCACAGATACGCAGTATTTT
TRBJ2-1 NA few TRBV7-3 15 CASSESTGSYNEQFF TGTGCCAGCAGCGAGTCGACAGGTTCCTACAATGAGCAGTTCTTC
TRBJ1-5 NA NA TRBV4-1 16 CASSQARGNSNQPQHF TGCGCCAGCAGCCAAGCCAGGGGTAATAGCAATCAGCCCCAGCATTTT
TRBJ1-4 TRBD1 NA TRBV28 14 CASSMDRGTEKLFF TGTGCCAGCAGTATGGACAGGGGGACCGAAAAACTGTTTTTT
TRBJ1-4 TRBD1 NA TRBV7-9 14 CASSFGTGDEKLFF TGTGCCAGCAGCTTCGGGACAGGAGATGAAAAACTGTTTTTT
TRBJ2-7 NA NA TRBV2 14 CASTLSRGIYEQYF TGTGCCAGCACCCTATCCCGGGGTATCTACGAGCAGTACTTC
TRBJ2-7 NA NA TRBV12-2 14 CASRLATSGSEQYF TGTGCAAGTCGCTTAGCGACTAGCGGGAGCGAGCAGTACTTC
TRBJ1-4 TRBD1 NA TRBV5-1 14 CASSPQGGNEKLFF TGCGCCAGCAGCCCTCAGGGGGGTAATGAAAAACTGTTTTTT
TRBJ2-1 TRBD2 NA TRBV7-2 18 CASSLGFVGTRAFNEQFF TGTGCCAGCAGCTTAGGCTTTGTCGGGACTAGGGCCTTCAATGAGCAGTTCTTC
TRBJ2-3 TRBD1 NA TRBV9 14 CASSVQGAGDTQYF TGTGCCAGCAGCGTACAGGGGGCTGGAGATACGCAGTATTTT
TRBJ2-2 NA few TRBV19 13 CASGGANTGELFF TGTGCCAGCGGGGGTGCGAACACCGGGGAGCTGTTTTTT
TRBJ2-2 TRBD1 NA TRBV6-5 15 CASSSRGLGSGELFF TGTGCCAGCAGTAGCAGGGGGCTGGGGTCCGGGGAGCTGTTTTTT
TRBJ2-1 NA once TRBV11-2 15 CASSLVTSPYNEQFF TGTGCCAGCAGCTTAGTTACTAGCCCCTACAATGAGCAGTTCTTC
TRBJ2-7 TRBD1 NA TRBV2 14 CASIKGQGSYEQYF TGTGCCAGCATTAAGGGACAGGGATCCTACGAGCAGTACTTC
TRBJ2-1 TRBD2 NA TRBV11-2 15 CASSLGTSATNEQFF TGTGCCAGCAGCTTAGGTACTAGCGCGACCAATGAGCAGTTCTTC
TRBJ2-3 TRBD2 NA TRBV18 16 CASSPGTSGGPDTQYF TGTGCCAGCTCACCAGGGACTAGCGGGGGCCCAGATACGCAGTATTTT
TRBJ2-7 NA NA TRBV18 14 CASSPPPLGGEQYF TGTGCCAGCTCACCCCCACCTTTGGGGGGCGAGCAGTACTTC
TRBJ2-3 NA NA TRBV7-2 14 CASSLDAGTDTQYF TGTGCCAGCAGCTTAGATGCAGGCACAGATACGCAGTATTTT
TRBJ2-7 NA NA TRBV5-1 14 CASSLGLETYEQYF TGCGCCAGCAGCTTGGGACTAGAGACCTACGAGCAGTACTTC
TRBJ1-2 TRBD1 NA TRBV7-3 13 CASSTAGGGGYTF TGTGCCAGCAGCACTGCAGGGGGAGGTGGCTACACCTTC
TRBJ2-7 TRBD2 NA TRBV9 16 CASSVEGLAEFYEQYF TGTGCCAGCAGCGTAGAGGGTCTAGCGGAATTCTACGAGCAGTACTTC
TRBJ2-7 TRBD2 once TRBV5-1 15 CASSLDTSGSHEQYF TGCGCCAGCAGCTTGGATACTAGCGGGAGCCACGAGCAGTACTTC
TRBJ1-5 TRBD1 once TRBV28 14 CASRTGTDNQPQHF TGTGCCAGCAGAACCGGGACAGACAATCAGCCCCAGCATTTT
TRBJ2-5 TRBD1 NA TRBV6-6 15 CASSSPQGAVETQYF TGTGCCAGCAGTTCTCCCCAGGGGGCTGTAGAGACCCAGTACTTC
TRBJ2-3 TRBD1 NA TRBV5-1 16 CASSLVRDRETDTQYF TGCGCCAGCAGCTTGGTACGGGACAGGGAAACTGATACGCAGTATTTT
TRBJ1-1 TRBD1 NA TRBV27 15 CASSFRGTGVSEAFF TGTGCCAGCAGTTTCAGGGGGACAGGGGTTTCTGAAGCTTTCTTT
TRBJ2-7 NA NA TRBV5-1 12 CASSLSNYEQYF TGCGCCAGCAGCTTGTCCAACTACGAGCAGTACTTC
TRBJ2-7 NA NA TRBV10-2 14 CASSTRTAEGEQYF TGCGCCAGCAGTACCCGGACTGCTGAGGGCGAGCAGTACTTC
TRBJ2-5 TRBD1 NA TRBV10-3 15 CAISTPDRGKETQYF TGTGCCATCAGCACCCCTGACAGGGGGAAGGAGACCCAGTACTTC
TRBJ2-7 NA NA TRBV27 13 CASSVSSTYEQYF TGTGCCAGCAGTGTAAGTAGTACCTACGAGCAGTACTTC
TRBJ1-5 NA NA TRBV18 14 CASSPTDGNQPQHF TGTGCCAGCTCGCCAACAGATGGCAATCAGCCCCAGCATTTT
TRBJ2-2 TRBD2 NA TRBV5-1 14 CASSLTGGTGELFF TGCGCCAGCAGCTTAACGGGGGGGACCGGGGAGCTGTTTTTT
TRBJ2-7 TRBD2 NA TRBV6-6 15 CASSTRTSGAYEQYF TGTGCCAGCAGTACCCGGACTAGCGGGGCCTACGAGCAGTACTTC
TRBJ2-5 TRBD1 NA TRBV7-2 15 CASVGQTTFQETQYF TGTGCCAGCGTGGGACAGACAACCTTCCAAGAGACCCAGTACTTC
TRBJ2-4 NA NA TRBV6-1 13 CASVEISKNIQYF TGTGCCAGCGTCGAGATTTCCAAAAACATTCAGTACTTC
TRBJ2-2 NA NA TRBV13 15 CASSPREFFIGELFF TGTGCCAGCAGCCCCCGGGAGTTCTTTATCGGGGAGCTGTTTTTT
TRBJ1-5 NA NA TRBV19 15 CASKLRGISDQPQHF TGTGCCAGTAAGCTTAGAGGGATTTCAGATCAGCCCCAGCATTTT
TRBJ2-1 NA NA TRBV5-1 14 CASSPRDWGDEQFF TGCGCCAGCAGCCCCCGGGACTGGGGCGATGAGCAGTTCTTC
TRBJ2-5 NA NA TRBV6-5 13 CASRRTEQETQYF TGTGCCAGCAGGAGAACAGAACAAGAGACCCAGTACTTC
TRBJ2-1 TRBD2 NA TRBV9 15 CASSVTSGSYNEQFF TGTGCCAGCAGCGTGACTAGCGGGAGCTACAATGAGCAGTTCTTC
TRBJ2-1 NA NA TRBV6-1 14 CASSDVDGVDEQFF TGTGCCAGCAGTGACGTCGACGGAGTTGATGAGCAGTTCTTC
TRBJ1-1 NA NA TRBV6-6 14 CASSYDRSNTEAFF TGTGCCAGCAGTTACGACAGATCTAACACTGAAGCTTTCTTT